A single sample gave rise to the 10 T cell receptor beta chains below, sequenced in a study of blood T cell repertoires in COVID-19. Generated by immunoSEQ multiplex PCR, the TCRdb table keeps only in-frame clones and is missing some. Of approximately 280,000 clones in the sample, approximately 91% were seen once. The specimen sequenced was peripheral blood. These receptors were taken from a woman aged 60-75 years with acute or convalescent COVID-19.

The V and J genes are TRBV6-2 or TRBV6-3 and TRBJ2-1; the match to TRBD2 covers 10 bases. V lost 6 bases, J lost 4 bases, and 9 bases stayed unmatched. This CDR3 has 16 amino acids. Germline CDR1 and CDR2: MNHEY and SVGEGT. The CDR3 here is CASSTRQRGGYNEQFF. The CDR3 DNA sequence: TGTGCCAGCAGCACCCGTCAGCGGGGGGGTTACAATGAGCAGTTCTTC.

The V call is TRBV2, the J call TRBJ2-3; TRBD2 matches 11 bases. V gave up 6 bases and J gave up 1 base; unmatched junction bases: 0. Germline CDR1 is SNHLY and CDR2 is FYNNEI. The CDR3 is 14 amino acids. In DNA form, the CDR3 reads TGTGCCAGCAGGACTAGCGGGGGCACAGATACGCAGTATTTT. As protein: CASRTSGGTDTQYF.

This chain links TRBV11-3 with TRBJ1-5; 11 nucleotides line up with TRBD1. The CDR3 is made up of 18 amino acids. Trimming took 3 bases from V and 4 from J; bases not matched to a gene: 11. Germline lookup yields CDR1 SGHNT and CDR2 YENEEA. CDR3: CASSFNAGTGGRNQPQHF. In DNA, the CDR3 is TGTGCCAGCAGCTTTAACGCCGGGACAGGGGGACGAAATCAGCCCCAGCATTTT.

V usage is TRBV9 and J usage is TRBJ2-1; D gene unclear. The CDR3 is 14 residues long. V was shortened by 0 bases and J by 5 bases, with 9 bases between the two germline ends. Germline V lookup: CDR1 SGDLS, CDR2 YYNGEE. This CDR3 is CASSVVPEDNEQFF. CDR3 in DNA: TGTGCCAGCAGCGTAGTTCCAGAGGACAATGAGCAGTTCTTC.

This clone appeared a few times. This chain joins TRBV2 and TRBJ1-3; 9 positions agree with TRBD1. J lost 7 bases, V lost 7 bases, and 20 bases had no gene match. The CDR3 has 18 amino acids. Germline V lookup: CDR1 SNHLY, CDR2 FYNNEI. DNA of the CDR3: TGTGCCAGCATTCGAAGGGGGGGACAGGGAACGCGTCGGAACACCATATATTTT. It translates to CASIRRGGQGTRRNTIYF.

The chain employs TRBV18 and TRBJ1-3; TRBD1 matches 7 bases. The ends lost 3 bases at V and 3 bases at J; junction bases unmatched: 5. Germline loops: CDR1 KGHSH, CDR2 LQKENI. The CDR3 is 15 residues long. CDR3 sequence: CASSPSRGYGNTIYF. The CDR3 DNA reads TGTGCCAGCTCACCGAGCAGGGGGTATGGAAACACCATATATTTT.

This chain joins TRBV7-9 and TRBJ2-7, with TRBD1 as a possible D gene (5 bases). Germline loops: CDR1 SEHNR, CDR2 FQNEAQ (reference sequence). CDR3 length: 15 residues. Trimming removed 4 bases from V and 5 bases from J, with 18 bases in between. This chain's CDR3 is CASSSIQALTHEQYF. In DNA, the CDR3 is TGTGCCAGCAGCTCGATACAGGCGCTGACCCACGAGCAGTACTTC. The variable domain in full, with the rest retrieved from reference TRBV7-9 and TRBJ2-7, is DTGVSQNPRHKITKRGQNVTFRCDPISEHNRLYWYRQTLGQGPEFLTYFQNEAQLEKSRLLSDRFSAERPKGSFSTLEIQRTEQGDSAMYLCASSSIQALTHEQYFGPGTRLTVT.

This chain uses TRBV19 with TRBJ1-3; tentative D call: TRBD1 (5 bases). CDR1 and CDR2 (germline): LNHDA, SQIVND (reference sequence). CDR3 length: 14 amino acids. V was cut by 8 bases and J by 2 bases, with 13 bases left in between. The CDR3 here is CASYSQEPGNTIYF. The CDR3 coding sequence is TGTGCCAGTTACTCACAGGAACCTGGAAACACCATATATTTT. Complete variable domain (other parts from reference TRBV19 and TRBJ1-3): DGGITQSPKYLFRKEGQNVTLSCEQNLNHDAMYWYRQDPGQGLRLIYYSQIVNDFQKGDIAEGYSVSREKKESFPLTVTSAQKNPTAFYLCASYSQEPGNTIYFGEGSWLTVV.

The chain joins TRBV5-1 to TRBJ1-2; 8 bases agree with TRBD1. The ends lost 1 base at V and 3 bases at J; junction bases unmatched: 26. The length of the CDR3 is 22 residues. Germline V lookup: CDR1 SGHRS, CDR2 YFSETQ. The CDR3 DNA sequence: TGCGCCAGCAGCTTGCCGTTGGGGGATGGCCGGGACAGGAACCCCCTAGACTATGGCTACACCTTC. The encoded protein is CASSLPLGDGRDRNPLDYGYTF.

V is TRBV5-5 and J is TRBJ1-3; maybe TRBD1 (6 bases). Germline V gives CDR1 SGHKS, CDR2 YYEKEE (reference sequence). V lost 4 bases and J 0 bases, leaving 17 bases between the germline ends. There are 17 residues in the CDR3. The DNA for the CDR3 is TGTGCCAGCAGCCCACAACCCCAGGGGCACTCTGGAAACACCATATATTTT. It translates to CASSPQPQGHSGNTIYF.